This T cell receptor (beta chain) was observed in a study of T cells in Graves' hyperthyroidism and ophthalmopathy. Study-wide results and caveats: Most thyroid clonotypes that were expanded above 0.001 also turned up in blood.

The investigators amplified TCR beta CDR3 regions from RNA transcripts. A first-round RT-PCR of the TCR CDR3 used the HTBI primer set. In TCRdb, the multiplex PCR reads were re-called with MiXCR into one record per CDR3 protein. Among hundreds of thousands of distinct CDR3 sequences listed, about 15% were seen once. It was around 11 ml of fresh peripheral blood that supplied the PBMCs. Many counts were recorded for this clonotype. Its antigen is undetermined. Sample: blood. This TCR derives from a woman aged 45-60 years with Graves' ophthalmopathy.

CDR3 region: CASSLPGLDSPLHF. Written as DNA, the CDR3 is TGTGCCAGCAGCTTACCGGGACTTGATTCACCCCTCCACTTT. The chain couples TRBV11-2 to TRBJ1-6; TRBD1 might be the D (5 bases). Germline CDR1 is SGHAT and CDR2 is FQNNGV. The CDR3 contains 14 residues. V was shortened by 2 bases and J by 8 bases, with 10 bases between the two germline ends.